What follows are 8 T cell receptor beta chains derived from one specimen sequenced in a study of cytomegalovirus exposure and HLA in healthy donors. Amplification used 60 Vbeta primers and 13 Jbeta primers. TCRdb keeps only in-frame clones here, not all; method: immunoSEQ multiplex PCR. This table holds approximately 150,000 clones, under 80% found once. Sequenced material: PBMCs. Receptors originate from a woman aged 45-59 years in good health and CMV-seropositive.

The chain combines TRBV7-3 with TRBJ2-6; possibly TRBD2 for D (6 bases). Trimming removed 3 bases at V and 0 bases at J, with 9 bases between. This CDR3 has 16 amino acids. Germline CDR1 reads SGHTA; CDR2 reads FQGTGA. CDR3 DNA sequence: TGTGCCAGCAGCTTGGGGGGTGGCTCTGGGGCCAACGTCCTGACTTTC. This encodes CASSLGGGSGANVLTF.

This clone was counted a few times. This chain links TRBV6-4 with TRBJ1-5, with a possible D match to TRBD1 (5 bases). The germline V and J ends were trimmed by 3 bases and 3 bases, with 6 bases remaining between them. The germline CDR1 and CDR2 sequences are MRHNA and SNTAGT. CDR3 length: 13 amino acids. CDR3 loop: CASSEGANQPQHF. The CDR3 DNA sequence: TGTGCCAGCAGTGAAGGGGCCAATCAGCCCCAGCATTTT.

The chain recombines TRBV7-8 with TRBJ1-4, with TRBD1 identical over 7 bases. J was trimmed by 8 bases and V by 5 bases; bases with no gene match: 5. This CDR3 has 13 residues. Germline V gene data show CDR1 as SGHVS and CDR2 as FQNEAQ. CDR3 in amino acids: CASSGTAKEKLFF. DNA of the CDR3: TGTGCCAGCAGCGGGACAGCCAAGGAAAAACTGTTTTTT.

The DNA of the CDR3 is TGCAGTGCTAAAGATCCGAATGAGCAGTTCTTC. Translating it yields CSAKDPNEQFF. The rearrangement joins TRBV20-1 to TRBJ2-1; D gene unclear. This CDR3 is 11 amino acids long. The V end was cut by 4 bases, the J end by 7 bases, with 8 bases between. Germline CDR1 is DFQATT and CDR2 is SNEGSKA (reference sequence).

V and J are TRBV6-4 and TRBJ2-3; TRBD2 matches 9 bases. The V segment lost 2 bases and the J segment 5 bases; nucleotides outside the gene matches: 2. Germline loops: CDR1 MRHNA, CDR2 SNTAGT. CDR3 size: 14 residues. The CDR3 protein is CASSDGSGGDTQYF. DNA for the CDR3: TGTGCCAGCAGTGACGGTAGCGGGGGAGATACGCAGTATTTT.

The genes are TRBV4-2 and TRBJ1-1; D perhaps matches TRBD1 (5 bases). The CDR3 length is 16 residues. Germline V gene sequence: CDR1 LGHNA, CDR2 YNFKEQ. Trimming took 4 bases from V and 1 from J, leaving 16 bases between them. The CDR3 sequence is CASSLFASDRNTEAFF. Written as DNA, the CDR3 is TGTGCCAGCAGCCTATTTGCCTCCGACAGGAACACTGAAGCTTTCTTT.

The chain recombines TRBV5-4 with TRBJ2-5; 10 bases are shared with TRBD1. Germline CDR1 and CDR2: SGHNT and YYREEE (reference sequence). CDR3 length: 16 residues. The trim removed 3 bases at V and 4 bases at J, leaving 9 bases unmatched. As DNA, the CDR3 is TGTGCCAGCAGCTCGCCAGACAGGGGGCTCGGAGAGACCCAGTACTTC. Translation gives CASSSPDRGLGETQYF. Full variable domain (missing parts from reference TRBV5-4 and TRBJ2-5): ETGVTQSPTHLIKTRGQQVTLRCSSQSGHNTVSWYQQALGQGPQFIFQYYREEENGRGNFPPRFSGLQFPNYSSELNVNALELDDSALYLCASSSPDRGLGETQYFGPGTRLLVL.

V usage is TRBV7-9 and J usage is TRBJ1-5; D is ambiguous. The germline CDR1 and CDR2 sequences are SEHNR and FQNEAQ (reference sequence). The V end lost 4 bases, the J end lost 6 bases, and 13 bases lay between the germline ends. The CDR3 spans 14 residues. Written as DNA, the CDR3 is TGTGCCAGCAGCTCTGACACGCTCGGTCAGCCCCAGCATTTT. Translation: CASSSDTLGQPQHF.